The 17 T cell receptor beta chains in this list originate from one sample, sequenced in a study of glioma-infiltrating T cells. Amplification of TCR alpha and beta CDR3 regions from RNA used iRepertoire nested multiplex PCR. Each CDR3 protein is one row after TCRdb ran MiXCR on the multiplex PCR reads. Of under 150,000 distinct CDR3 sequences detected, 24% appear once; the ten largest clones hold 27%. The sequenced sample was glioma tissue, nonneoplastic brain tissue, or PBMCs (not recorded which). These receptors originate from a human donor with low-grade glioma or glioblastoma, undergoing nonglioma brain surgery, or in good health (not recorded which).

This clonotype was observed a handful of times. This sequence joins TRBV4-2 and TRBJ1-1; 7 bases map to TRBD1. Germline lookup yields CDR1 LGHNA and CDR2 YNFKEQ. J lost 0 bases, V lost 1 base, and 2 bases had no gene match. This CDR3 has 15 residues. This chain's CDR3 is CASSQVGQMNTEAFF. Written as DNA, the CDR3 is TGTGCCAGCAGCCAAGTGGGACAGATGAACACTGAAGCTTTCTTT.

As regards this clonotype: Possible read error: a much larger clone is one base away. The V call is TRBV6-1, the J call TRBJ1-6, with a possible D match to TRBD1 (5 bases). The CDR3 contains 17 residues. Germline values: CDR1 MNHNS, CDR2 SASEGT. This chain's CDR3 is CASSEVGTSSHNSPLHF. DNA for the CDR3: TGTGCCAGCAGTGAAGTGGGGACTAGCTCCCATAATTCACCCCTCCACTTT.

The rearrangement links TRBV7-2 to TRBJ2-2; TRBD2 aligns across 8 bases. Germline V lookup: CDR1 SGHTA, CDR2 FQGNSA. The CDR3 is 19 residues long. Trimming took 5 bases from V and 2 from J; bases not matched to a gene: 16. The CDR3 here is CASSRDPSAGARNTGELFF. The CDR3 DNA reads TGTGCCAGCAGCCGCGATCCCTCAGCGGGGGCGCGTAACACCGGGGAGCTGTTTTTT. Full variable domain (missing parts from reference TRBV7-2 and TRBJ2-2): GAGVSQSPSNKVTEKGKDVELRCDPISGHTALYWYRQSLGQGLEFLIYFQGNSAPDKSGLPSDRFSAERTGGSVSTLTIQRTQQEDSAVYLCASSRDPSAGARNTGELFFGEGSRLTVL.

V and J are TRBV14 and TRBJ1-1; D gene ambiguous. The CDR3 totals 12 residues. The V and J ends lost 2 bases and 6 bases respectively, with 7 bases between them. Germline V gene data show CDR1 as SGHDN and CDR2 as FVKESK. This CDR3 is CASSQPAAEAFF. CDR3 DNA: TGTGCCAGCAGCCAACCCGCCGCTGAAGCTTTCTTT. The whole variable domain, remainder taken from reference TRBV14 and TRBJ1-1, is EAGVTQFPSHSVIEKGQTVTLRCDPISGHDNLYWYRRVMGKEIKFLLHFVKESKQDESGMPNNRFLAERTGGTYSTLKVQPAELEDSGVYFCASSQPAAEAFFGQGTRLTVV.

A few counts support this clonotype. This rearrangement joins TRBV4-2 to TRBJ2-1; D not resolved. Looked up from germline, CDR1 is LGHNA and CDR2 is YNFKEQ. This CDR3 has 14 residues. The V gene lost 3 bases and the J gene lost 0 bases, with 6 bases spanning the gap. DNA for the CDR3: TGTGCCAGCAGCCAGAGTGGCTCCTACAATGAGCAGTTCTTC. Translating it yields CASSQSGSYNEQFF.

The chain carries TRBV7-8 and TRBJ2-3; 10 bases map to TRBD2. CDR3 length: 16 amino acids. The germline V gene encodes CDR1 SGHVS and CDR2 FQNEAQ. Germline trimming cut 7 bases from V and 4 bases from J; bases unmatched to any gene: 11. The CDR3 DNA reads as TGTGCCAGCAATAAGCGGGGGGGTAACTCCCCAGATACGCAGTATTTT. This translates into CASNKRGGNSPDTQYF.

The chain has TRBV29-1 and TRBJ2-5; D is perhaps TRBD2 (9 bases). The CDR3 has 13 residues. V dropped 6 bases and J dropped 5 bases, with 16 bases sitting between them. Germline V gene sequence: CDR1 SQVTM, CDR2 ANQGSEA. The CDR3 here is CSVASGTGETQYF. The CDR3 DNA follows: TGCAGCGTGGCTAGCGGGACAGGCGAGACCCAGTACTTC.

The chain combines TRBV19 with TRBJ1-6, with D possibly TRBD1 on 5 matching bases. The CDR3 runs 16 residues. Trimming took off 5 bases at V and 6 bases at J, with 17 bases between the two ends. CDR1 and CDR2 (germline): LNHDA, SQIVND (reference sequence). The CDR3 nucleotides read TGTGCCAGTAGTGATCCGGGACGGGGAGTTAATTCACCCCTCCACTTT. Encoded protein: CASSDPGRGVNSPLHF.

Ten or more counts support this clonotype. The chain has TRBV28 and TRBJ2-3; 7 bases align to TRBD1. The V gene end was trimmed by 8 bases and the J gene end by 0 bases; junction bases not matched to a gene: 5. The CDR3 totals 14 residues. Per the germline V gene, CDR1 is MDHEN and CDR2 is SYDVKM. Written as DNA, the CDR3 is TGTGCCAGCGTGTTACAGGGGAGCACAGATACGCAGTATTTT. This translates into CASVLQGSTDTQYF.

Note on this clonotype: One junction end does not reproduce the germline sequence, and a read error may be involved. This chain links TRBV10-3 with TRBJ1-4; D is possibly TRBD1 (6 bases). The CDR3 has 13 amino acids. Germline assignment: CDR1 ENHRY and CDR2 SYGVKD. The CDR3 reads CAIKGGQGEKLFF. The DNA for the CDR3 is TGTGCTATCAAGGGGGGCCAGGGTGAAAAACTGTTTTTT.

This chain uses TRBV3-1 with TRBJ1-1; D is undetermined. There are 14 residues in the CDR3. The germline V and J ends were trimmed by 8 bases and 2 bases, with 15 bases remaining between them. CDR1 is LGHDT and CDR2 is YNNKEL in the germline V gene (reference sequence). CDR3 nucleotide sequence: TGTGCCAGCGGCCGTTCGGACGGAAACACTGAAGCTTTCTTT. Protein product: CASGRSDGNTEAFF. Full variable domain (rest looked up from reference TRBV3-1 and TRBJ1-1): DTAVSQTPKYLVTQMGNDKSIKCEQNLGHDTMYWYKQDSKKFLKIMFSYNNKELIINETVPNRFSPKSPDKAHLNLHINSLELGDSAVYFCASGRSDGNTEAFFGQGTRLTVV.

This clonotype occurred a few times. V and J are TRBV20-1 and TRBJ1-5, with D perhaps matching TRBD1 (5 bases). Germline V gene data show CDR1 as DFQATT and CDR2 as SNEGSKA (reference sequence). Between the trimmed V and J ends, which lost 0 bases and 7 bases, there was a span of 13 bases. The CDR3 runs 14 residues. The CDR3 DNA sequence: TGCAGTGCTAGAGATGGAAGGGCAGGGCAGCCCCAGCATTTT. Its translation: CSARDGRAGQPQHF.

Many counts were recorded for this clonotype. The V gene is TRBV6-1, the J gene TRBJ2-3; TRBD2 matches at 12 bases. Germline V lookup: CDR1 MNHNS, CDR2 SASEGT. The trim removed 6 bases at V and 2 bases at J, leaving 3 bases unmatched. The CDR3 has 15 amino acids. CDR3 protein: CASRRLAGVTDTQYF. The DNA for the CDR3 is TGTGCCAGCAGAAGACTAGCGGGGGTCACAGATACGCAGTATTTT.

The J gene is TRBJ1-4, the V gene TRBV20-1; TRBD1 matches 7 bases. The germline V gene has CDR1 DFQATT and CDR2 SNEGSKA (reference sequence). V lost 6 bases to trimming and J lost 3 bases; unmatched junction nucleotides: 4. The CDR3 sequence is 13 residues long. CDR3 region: CSARDSPNEKLFF. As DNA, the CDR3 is TGCAGTGCCCGGGACAGCCCTAATGAAAAACTGTTTTTT.

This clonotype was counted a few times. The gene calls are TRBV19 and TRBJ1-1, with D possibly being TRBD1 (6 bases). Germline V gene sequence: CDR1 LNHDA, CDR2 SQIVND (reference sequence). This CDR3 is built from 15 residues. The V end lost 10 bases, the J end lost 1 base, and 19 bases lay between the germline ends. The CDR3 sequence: CATAHSGVRNTEAFF. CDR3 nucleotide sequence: TGTGCCACTGCACACTCAGGGGTGAGGAACACTGAAGCTTTCTTT.

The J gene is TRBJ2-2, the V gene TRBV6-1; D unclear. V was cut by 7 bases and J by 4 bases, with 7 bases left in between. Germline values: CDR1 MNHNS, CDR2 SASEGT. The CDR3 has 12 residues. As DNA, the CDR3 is TGTGCCAGCACCAGAGGCACCGGGGAGCTGTTTTTT. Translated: CASTRGTGELFF.

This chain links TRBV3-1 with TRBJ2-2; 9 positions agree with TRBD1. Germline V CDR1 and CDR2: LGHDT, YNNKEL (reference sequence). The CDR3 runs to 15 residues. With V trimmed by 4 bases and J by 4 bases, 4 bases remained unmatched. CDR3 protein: CASSPRQGGTGELFF. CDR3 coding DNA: TGTGCCAGCAGCCCACGACAGGGGGGCACCGGGGAGCTGTTTTTT.